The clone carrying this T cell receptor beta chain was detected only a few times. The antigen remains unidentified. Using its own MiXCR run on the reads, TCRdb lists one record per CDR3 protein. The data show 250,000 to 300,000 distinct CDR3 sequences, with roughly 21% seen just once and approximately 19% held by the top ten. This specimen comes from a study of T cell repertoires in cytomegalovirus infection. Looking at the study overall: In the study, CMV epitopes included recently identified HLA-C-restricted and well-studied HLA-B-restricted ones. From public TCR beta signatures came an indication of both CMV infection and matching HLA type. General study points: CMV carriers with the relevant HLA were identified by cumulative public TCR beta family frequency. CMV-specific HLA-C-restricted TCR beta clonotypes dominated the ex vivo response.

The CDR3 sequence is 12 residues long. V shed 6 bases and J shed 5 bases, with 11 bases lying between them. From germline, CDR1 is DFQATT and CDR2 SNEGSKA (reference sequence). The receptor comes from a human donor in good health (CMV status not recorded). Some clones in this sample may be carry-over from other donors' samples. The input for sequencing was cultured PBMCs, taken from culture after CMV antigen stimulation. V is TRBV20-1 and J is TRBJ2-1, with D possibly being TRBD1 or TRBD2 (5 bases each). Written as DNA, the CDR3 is TGCAGTGCCGCCCGGGGCAACAATGAGCAGTTCTTC. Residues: CSAARGNNEQFF.